This T cell receptor beta chain was recorded in a study of T cells expressing NK-cell markers. Overall study results and limits: Topping the CD3+CD56-NKG2C+ fraction as well were these clonotypes, in a few donors.

With respect to this clonotype: Its target is not known.

TCR beta cDNA was generated via 5'RACE template switching incorporating UMIs. Following a re-call of the 5' RACE reads, TCRdb has one entry per CDR3 protein and lacks DNA. Across about half a million distinct CDR3 sequences, the top ten clones capture about 1.5% of the sample. The germline CDR1 and CDR2 sequences are SGHTA and FQGNSA. This CDR3 has 15 residues. Sequencing was done on a sample of blood T cells: a sorted CD56 or NKG2C T cell subset, CD4+ or CD8+ T cells, or bulk PBMC T cells (not recorded which). This clonotype originated in a woman between 45 and 60 years old in good health. The chain couples TRBV7-2 to TRBJ2-3; TCRdb's D gene call, TRBD2, goes unchecked for lack of DNA. CDR3 protein: CASSLDDYPTDTQYF.